Listed below are T cell receptor beta chains from one sample, sequenced in a study of human T cells and chemical hapten exposure. MiXCR, run by TCRdb on the RACE reads, gives a single entry per CDR3 protein. The sample lists a few hundred thousand distinct CDR3 sequences, around 9.3% occurring once. Sequenced here: whole blood, sampled in connection with sensitization to the hapten diphenylcyclopropenone (DPC). The receptors shown here come from a middle-aged woman with alopecia areata. Some clones in this sample may be carry-over from other donors' samples. Each CDR3 is given with its conserved first and last residue. The D gene is left open where the match is weak. Expanded clones are given a class, and other clones once, few, many or no size at all.

clone_size,d_call,j_call,v_call,cdr3_aa,cdr3_nt
many,NA,TRBJ2-3,TRBV7-2,CASSLARADTQYF,TGTGCCAGCAGCTTAGCGAGGGCAGATACGCAGTATTTT
few,TRBD2,TRBJ2-7,TRBV20-1,CSAGQGAGGLAGEQYF,TGCAGTGCTGGACAGGGAGCGGGAGGGCTGGCGGGTGAGCAGTACTTC
few,TRBD2,TRBJ2-3,TRBV12-3/TRBV12-4,CASSPNSGTSTDTQYF,TGTGCCAGCAGCCCGAATAGCGGGACGAGCACAGATACGCAGTATTTT
few,TRBD2,TRBJ2-3,TRBV28,CASSFLAGGMTDTQYF,TGTGCCAGCAGTTTTTTAGCGGGAGGAATGACAGATACGCAGTATTTT
few,TRBD1,TRBJ1-4,TRBV10-3,CAISDRDSSEKLFF,TGTGCCATCAGTGACCGGGACAGTAGCGAAAAACTGTTTTTT
few,TRBD2,TRBJ2-1,TRBV7-2,CASSLGLDPLEQFF,TGTGCCAGCAGCTTGGGACTAGACCCCTTAGAGCAGTTCTTC
NA,NA,TRBJ1-1,TRBV7-7,CASSPLEGRTLNTEAFF,TGTGCTAGCAGCCCATTGGAGGGCCGCACACTGAACACTGAAGCTTTCTTT
few,NA,TRBJ2-3,TRBV7-2,CASSLGTAASTDTQYF,TGTGCCAGCAGCTTAGGGACGGCGGCTAGCACAGATACGCAGTATTTT
NA,TRBD2,TRBJ2-3,TRBV6-5,CASSYDGTSGFTDTQYF,TGTGCCAGCAGTTACGACGGGACTAGCGGCTTCACAGATACGCAGTATTTT
few,NA,TRBJ2-2,TRBV12-3/TRBV12-4,CASSFGRLANTGELFF,TGTGCCAGCAGTTTTGGCAGACTAGCGAACACCGGGGAGCTGTTTTTT
NA,TRBD1,TRBJ2-4,TRBV18,CASSPPGQVQNIQYF,TGTGCCAGCTCACCACCGGGACAGGTCCAAAACATTCAGTACTTC
NA,NA,TRBJ2-7,TRBV7-2,CASSLLQEVEQYF,TGTGCCAGCAGCTTACTACAGGAGGTCGAGCAGTACTTC
NA,TRBD1,TRBJ1-6,TRBV7-2,CASSSGTETYSPLHF,TGTGCCAGCAGCTCCGGGACAGAGACTTATTCACCCCTCCACTTT
few,NA,TRBJ2-1,TRBV27,CASSFGSFSYNEQFF,TGTGCCAGCAGTTTTGGGAGTTTTTCCTACAATGAGCAGTTCTTC
NA,NA,TRBJ1-1,TRBV28,CASSGGGYFEAFF,TGTGCCAGCAGTGGTGGGGGATACTTTGAAGCTTTCTTT
few,NA,TRBJ2-3,TRBV27,CASSLSLSLDTQYF,TGTGCCAGCAGTTTATCACTTTCGCTTGATACGCAGTATTTT
NA,NA,TRBJ2-5,TRBV5-1,CASSRQGKGQETQYF,TGCGCCAGCAGCCGTCAGGGGAAAGGGCAAGAGACCCAGTACTTC
medium-sized,TRBD2,TRBJ2-7,TRBV7-9,CATREAGGPSF,TGTGCCACCCGTGAGGCGGGAGGGCCTAGCTTC
NA,TRBD1,TRBJ1-3,TRBV7-2,CASSLVGTGEVYTIYF,TGTGCCAGCAGCTTAGTAGGGACAGGGGAAGTATACACCATATATTTT
NA,TRBD1,TRBJ1-5,TRBV6-2/TRBV6-3,CASTRQGSGQPQHF,TGTGCCAGCACTCGACAGGGGTCGGGTCAGCCCCAGCATTTT
NA,NA,TRBJ1-3,TRBV12-3/TRBV12-4,CAGDTSGNTIYF,TGTGCCGGGGACACCTCTGGAAACACCATATATTTT
NA,NA,TRBJ1-2,TRBV2,CASRRDGSYYGYTF,TGTGCCAGCAGACGGGACGGATCATATTATGGCTACACCTTC
many,TRBD2,TRBJ2-3,TRBV5-1,CASSHSPTGGPPTDTQYF,TGCGCCAGCAGCCACTCTCCAACGGGAGGGCCCCCCACAGATACGCAGTATTTT
NA,TRBD1,TRBJ2-7,TRBV20-1,CSVSGTASYEQYF,TGCAGTGTATCCGGGACAGCTTCCTACGAGCAGTACTTC
few,TRBD1,TRBJ2-2,TRBV7-2,CASSHGQGSGELFF,TGTGCCAGCAGTCACGGACAGGGGAGCGGGGAGCTGTTTTTT
few,TRBD1,TRBJ2-1,TRBV29-1,CSAGGDRAYNEQFF,TGCAGCGCTGGAGGGGACAGGGCCTACAATGAGCAGTTCTTC
few,NA,TRBJ1-5,TRBV7-8,CASSLDVKPQHF,TGTGCCAGCAGCTTAGACGTCAAGCCCCAGCATTTT
few,NA,TRBJ1-2,TRBV28,CASSLSGTGYGYTF,TGTGCCAGCAGTTTATCCGGGACGGGCTATGGCTACACCTTC
few,NA,TRBJ2-3,TRBV27,CASSLYGTGSFDTQYF,TGTGCCAGCAGTCTTTACGGAACAGGGTCATTCGATACGCAGTATTTT
NA,NA,TRBJ2-7,TRBV6-1,CASSEARDDEQYF,TGTGCCAGCAGTGAAGCGCGAGACGACGAGCAGTACTTC
many,NA,TRBJ2-1,TRBV6-2/TRBV6-3,CASSFPRGSASSYNEQFF,TGTGCCAGCAGTTTCCCCCGAGGATCGGCGAGCTCCTACAATGAGCAGTTCTTC
many,NA,TRBJ1-2,TRBV20-1,CSASSALVGYTF,TGCAGTGCTAGTTCCGCCCTGGTGGGCTACACCTTC
NA,NA,TRBJ1-4,TRBV12-3/TRBV12-4,CASSLSLGGGEKLFF,TGTGCCAGCAGTTTATCGCTGGGAGGCGGTGAAAAACTGTTTTTT
NA,NA,TRBJ1-5,TRBV4-1,CASSVSGTLNQPQHF,TGCGCCAGCAGCGTTTCCGGGACACTTAATCAGCCCCAGCATTTT
few,NA,TRBJ2-5,TRBV6-5,CASSYSYREETQYF,TGTGCCAGCAGTTACTCGTATAGGGAAGAGACCCAGTACTTC
NA,NA,TRBJ1-1,TRBV27,CASSFVPVPPGNTEAFF,TGTGCCAGCAGTTTTGTCCCCGTCCCTCCGGGAAACACTGAAGCTTTCTTT
few,NA,TRBJ2-7,TRBV6-1,CASSEAGSGTYEQYF,TGTGCCAGCAGTGAAGCGGGATCGGGCACCTACGAGCAGTACTTC
NA,NA,TRBJ2-3,TRBV29-1,CSAGDPSTDTQYF,TGCAGCGCCGGGGACCCAAGCACAGATACGCAGTATTTT
many,NA,TRBJ2-1,TRBV11-1,CASSRGTAEYNEQFF,TGTGCCAGCAGCCGGGGGACTGCAGAGTACAATGAGCAGTTCTTC
few,TRBD1,TRBJ2-2,TRBV6-5,CASSYGTGMTGELFF,TGTGCCAGCAGTTACGGGACAGGGATGACCGGGGAGCTGTTTTTT
NA,TRBD2,TRBJ2-1,TRBV11-2,CASSFSGGISHEQFF,TGTGCCAGCAGCTTTTCGGGGGGTATTTCCCATGAGCAGTTCTTC
many,NA,TRBJ1-5,TRBV6-2/TRBV6-3,CASGPGYQPQHF,TGTGCCAGCGGGCCAGGGTATCAGCCCCAGCATTTT
NA,NA,TRBJ2-5,TRBV11-2,CASSLDGTAAGSRQETQYF,TGTGCCAGCAGCTTAGATGGGACAGCCGCGGGAAGTAGGCAAGAGACCCAGTACTTC
NA,NA,TRBJ2-2,TRBV6-2/TRBV6-3,CASRRGPTTGELFF,TGTGCCAGCAGACGAGGACCCACTACCGGGGAGCTGTTTTTT
NA,TRBD1,TRBJ1-5,TRBV20-1,CSARDRARGVGQPQHF,TGCAGTGCTAGAGATCGCGCCAGGGGGGTAGGTCAGCCCCAGCATTTT
many,NA,TRBJ2-2,TRBV4-2,CASSQDGASGELFF,TGTGCCAGCAGCCAAGATGGAGCGTCCGGGGAGCTGTTTTTT
few,TRBD2,TRBJ2-3,TRBV5-1,CASSLSTTLSGNTQYF,TGCGCCAGCAGCTTGTCGACCACCCTGAGCGGGAATACGCAGTATTTT
many,NA,TRBJ2-2,TRBV20-1,CSAAESRNTGELFF,TGCAGTGCCGCGGAAAGCAGGAACACCGGGGAGCTGTTTTTT